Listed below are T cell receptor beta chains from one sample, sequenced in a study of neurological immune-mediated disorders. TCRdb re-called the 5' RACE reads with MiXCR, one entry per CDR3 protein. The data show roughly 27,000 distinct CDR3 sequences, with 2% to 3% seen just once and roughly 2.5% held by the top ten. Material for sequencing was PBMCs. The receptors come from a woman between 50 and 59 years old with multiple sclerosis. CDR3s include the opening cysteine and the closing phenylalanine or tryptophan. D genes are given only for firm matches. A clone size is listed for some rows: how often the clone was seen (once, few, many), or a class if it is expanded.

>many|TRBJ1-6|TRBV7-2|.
TGTGCCAGCAGCTACACCGCAGGGTTGGATTCACCCCTCCACTTT
CASSYTAGLDSPLHF
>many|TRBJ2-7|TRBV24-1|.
TGTGCCACCAGTGACCCAACAGGGCCCTACGAGCAGTACTTC
CATSDPTGPYEQYF
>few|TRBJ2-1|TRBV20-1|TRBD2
TGCGCGGCCAAGCGGGGTCTATACAATGAGCAGTTCTTC
CAAKRGLYNEQFF
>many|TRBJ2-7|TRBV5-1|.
TGCGCCAGCAGCTTGGACTGGGGCCTGGGGGAGCAGTACTTC
CASSLDWGLGEQYF
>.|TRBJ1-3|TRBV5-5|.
TGTGCCAGCAGCTTGGACAGGGCCTTCTCTGGAAACACCATATATTTT
CASSLDRAFSGNTIYF
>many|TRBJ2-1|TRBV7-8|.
TGTGCCAGCAGCCCGGCTAGTTACAATGAGCAGTTCTTC
CASSPASYNEQFF
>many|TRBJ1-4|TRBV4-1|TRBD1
TGCGCCAGCAGCCAACGACAACAGGGGGCGGCTGAAAAACTGTTTTTT
CASSQRQQGAAEKLFF
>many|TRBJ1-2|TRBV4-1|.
TGCGCCAGCAGCCAAGGGGGCCGGGGCAGGAATAACTATGGCTACACCTTC
CASSQGGRGRNNYGYTF
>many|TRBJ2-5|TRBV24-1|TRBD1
TGTGCCACCAGTGAACCGAATCCGGGACAGAAAGAGACCCAGTACTTC
CATSEPNPGQKETQYF
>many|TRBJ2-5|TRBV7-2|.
TGTGCCAGCAGCTTACTCGAGACCCAGTACTTC
CASSLLETQYF
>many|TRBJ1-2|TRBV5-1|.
TGCGCCAGCAGCCCGGTGACGGGGGGTTATGGCTACACCTTC
CASSPVTGGYGYTF
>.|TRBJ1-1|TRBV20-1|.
TGCAGTGCTAGTAGTAAAACTGAAGCTTTCTTT
CSASSKTEAFF
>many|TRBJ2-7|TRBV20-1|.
TGCAGTGCTTACGGGACTGATCATTCCTACGAGCAGTACTTC
CSAYGTDHSYEQYF
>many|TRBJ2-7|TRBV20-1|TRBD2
TGCAGTGCTAGAGAGGGAAGACTAGCTTACCACGAGCAGTACTTC
CSAREGRLAYHEQYF
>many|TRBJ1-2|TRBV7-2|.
TGTGCCAGCAGCTTAGAGGCAGGACGTGGCTATGGCTACACCTTC
CASSLEAGRGYGYTF
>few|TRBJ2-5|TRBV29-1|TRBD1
TGCAGCGTTGACACAGGGGGGATAGAGACCCAGTACTTC
CSVDTGGIETQYF
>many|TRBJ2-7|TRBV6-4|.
TGTGCCAGCTCCCTCCAAGGGGGGTACGAGCAGTACTTC
CASSLQGGYEQYF
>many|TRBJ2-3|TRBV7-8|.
TGTGCCAGCAGCTTAGCGATCGGTGGCACAGATACGCAGTATTTT
CASSLAIGGTDTQYF
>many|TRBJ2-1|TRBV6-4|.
TGTGCCAGCAGTGACACCCAAACAGGTACCTACCCGTACAATGAGCAGTTCTTC
CASSDTQTGTYPYNEQFF
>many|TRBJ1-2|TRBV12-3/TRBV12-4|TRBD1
TGTGCCAGCAGTTCATTCCTGGGACAGGGAAGGGGCTACACCTTC
CASSSFLGQGRGYTF
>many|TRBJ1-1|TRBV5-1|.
TGCGCCAGCAGCTTGCAGTTTCCGAACACTGAAGCTTTCTTT
CASSLQFPNTEAFF
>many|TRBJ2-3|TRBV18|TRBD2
TGTGCCAGCTCCCAGGACTGGCGGGGGGGCCAAGATACGCAGTATTTT
CASSQDWRGGQDTQYF
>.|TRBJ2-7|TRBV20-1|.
TGCAGTGCTGAAACCGGGACCCACTACGAGCAGTACTTC
CSAETGTHYEQYF
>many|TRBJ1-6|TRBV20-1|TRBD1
TGCAGTGCTACGGGGACAGCAAATTCACCCCTCCACTTT
CSATGTANSPLHF
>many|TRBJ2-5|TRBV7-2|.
TGTGCCAGCAGCAGCCGTCGGGCCTCCTGGGGGACCCAGTACTTC
CASSSRRASWGTQYF
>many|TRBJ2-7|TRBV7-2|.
TGTGCCAGCAGCTTAGGATGGGCCCTAAGCTCCTACGAGCAGTACTTC
CASSLGWALSSYEQYF
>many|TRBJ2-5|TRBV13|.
TGTGCCAGCAGCTTCGATAAGACCCAGTACTTC
CASSFDKTQYF
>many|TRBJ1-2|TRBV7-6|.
TGTGCCAGCGGAACAGGGACTAACTATGGCTACACCTTC
CASGTGTNYGYTF
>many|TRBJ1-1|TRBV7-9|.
TGTGCCACCCGGGCAGCCGGCGGGGCGAACACTGAAGCTTTCTTT
CATRAAGGANTEAFF
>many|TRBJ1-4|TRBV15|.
TGTGCCACCAGTGGAGGGGCAGTCCGTAATGAAAAACTGTTTTTT
CATSGGAVRNEKLFF
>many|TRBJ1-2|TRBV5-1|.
TGCGCCAGCAGCTCTAACGGCGGGGGGAACTATGGCTACACCTTC
CASSSNGGGNYGYTF
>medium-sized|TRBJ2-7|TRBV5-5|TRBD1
TGTGCCAGCAGCTTGTTCCAGGGGGACGAGCAGTACTTC
CASSLFQGDEQYF
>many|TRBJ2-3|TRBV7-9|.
TGTGCCAGCCGCCCGTGGCAAGAAGATACGCAGTATTTT
CASRPWQEDTQYF
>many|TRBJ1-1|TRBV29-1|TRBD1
TGCAGCGTTTCCGGGACAGGGGGCACTGAAGCTTTCTTT
CSVSGTGGTEAFF
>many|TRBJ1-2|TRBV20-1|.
TGCAGTGCTAGTCAGCAACATAGCTATGGCTACACCTTC
CSASQQHSYGYTF
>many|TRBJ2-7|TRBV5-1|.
TGCGCCAGCAGTTTAGGGACCGCTAGCGCCTACGAGCAGTACTTC
CASSLGTASAYEQYF
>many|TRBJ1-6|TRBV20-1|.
TGCAGCTGGACGGCTTATAATTCACCCCTCCACTTT
CSWTAYNSPLHF
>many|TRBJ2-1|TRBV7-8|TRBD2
TGTGCCAGCAGCCTCGGGACTACCTTAGGAGAGCAGTTCTTC
CASSLGTTLGEQFF
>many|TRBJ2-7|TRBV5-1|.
TGCGCCAGCAGCTTGTCGGGGGAGCAGTACTTC
CASSLSGEQYF
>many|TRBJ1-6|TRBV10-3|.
TGTGCCATCAGTGATGTCTCCTATAATTCACCCCTCAACTTT
CAISDVSYNSPLNF
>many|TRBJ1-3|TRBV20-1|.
TGCAGTGCTAGAGATCTGCGGGAAGTTACTACTGGAAACACCATATATTTT
CSARDLREVTTGNTIYF
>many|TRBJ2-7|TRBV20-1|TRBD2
TGCAGTGCTAAACCGGGAGGGTCCTACGAGCAGTACTTC
CSAKPGGSYEQYF
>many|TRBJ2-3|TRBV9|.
TGTGCCAGCAGCGTAGAAAGGGGCCGTACAGATACGCAGTATTTT
CASSVERGRTDTQYF
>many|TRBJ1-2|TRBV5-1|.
TGCGCCAGCAGCGCAAGTCCGGGAGTTAACTATGGCTACACCTTC
CASSASPGVNYGYTF
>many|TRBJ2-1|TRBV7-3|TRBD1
TGTGCCAGCAGCTCCAGACAGGGTTACAATGAGCAGTTCTTC
CASSSRQGYNEQFF
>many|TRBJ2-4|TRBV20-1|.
TGCAGTGCTAGTGGCGGAGAAGGGGAAAACATTCAGTACTTC
CSASGGEGENIQYF
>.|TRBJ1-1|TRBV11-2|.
TGTGCCAGCAGCTTCGGAGGGGCTGAAGCTTTCTTT
CASSFGGAEAFF
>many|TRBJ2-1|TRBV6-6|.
TGTGCCAGCAGTCTGACAGGGAGGACCTACAATGAGCAGTTCTTC
CASSLTGRTYNEQFF
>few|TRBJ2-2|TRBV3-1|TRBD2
TGTGCCAGCAGCCAAGAGGGACTAGCTGCCGGGGAGCTGTTTTTT
CASSQEGLAAGELFF
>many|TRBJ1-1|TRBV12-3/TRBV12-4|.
TGTGCCAGCATTTGGGAGGGAGGGACTGAAGCTTTCTTT
CASIWEGGTEAFF
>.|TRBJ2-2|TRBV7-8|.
TGTGCCACTACGATGGGAACCGGGGAGCTGTTTTTT
CATTMGTGELFF
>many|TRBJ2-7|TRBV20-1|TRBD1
TGCAGTGCTACCACCCGGGACAGGGGAGGATACGAGCAGTACTTC
CSATTRDRGGYEQYF
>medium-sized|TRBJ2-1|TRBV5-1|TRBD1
TGCGCCAGCAGCACTGACAGGGGCGCTTACAATGAGCAGTTCTTC
CASSTDRGAYNEQFF
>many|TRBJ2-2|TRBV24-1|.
TGTGCCACCAGTGATCCGTCTCGGGGTGTCGGGGAGCTGTTTTTT
CATSDPSRGVGELFF
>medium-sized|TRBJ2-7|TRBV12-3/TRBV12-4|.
TGTGCCAGCAGTTTACTTCAGGGGTCCTACGAGCAGTACTTC
CASSLLQGSYEQYF
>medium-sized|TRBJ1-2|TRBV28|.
TGTGCCAGCAGTTTTTTAGAGGGACGCTATGGCTACACCTTC
CASSFLEGRYGYTF
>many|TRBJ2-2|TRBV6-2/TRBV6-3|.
TGTGCCAGCAGGTCTCCAGGGGGGGCCGGGGAGCTGTTTTTT
CASRSPGGAGELFF
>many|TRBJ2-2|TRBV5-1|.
TGCGCCAGCAGCTTGGGTGGAGGAGCGAACACCGGGGAGCTGTTTTTT
CASSLGGGANTGELFF